This entry lists 18 T cell receptor beta chains sequenced from one sample in a study of T cells in Graves' hyperthyroidism and ophthalmopathy. Amplification targeted TCR beta CDR3 regions from RNA transcripts. The primer set for the first-round RT-PCR of the TCR CDR3 was HTBI. TCRdb re-derived calls from the multiplex PCR reads in MiXCR, one entry per CDR3 protein. Altogether roughly 530,000 distinct CDR3 sequences are present, about a sixth being singletons, with the ten largest covering roughly 15%. The sample taken for sequencing was blood. These receptors were collected from a woman between 18 and 30 years old with Graves' ophthalmopathy.

This rearrangement joins TRBV7-3 to TRBJ2-2, with D tentatively TRBD1 (6 bases). Trimming shortened V by 1 base and J by 5 bases, and 11 bases separated the two germline ends. Germline-derived CDR1 and CDR2 are SGHTA and FQGTGA. The CDR3 covers 15 residues. The CDR3 DNA sequence: TGTGCCAGCAGCTTAAAGCAGGGGATAACCGGGGAGCTGTTTTTT. This encodes CASSLKQGITGELFF.

In this sample, this clonotype turned up a few times. The rearrangement uses TRBV7-9 and TRBJ1-5; D gene ambiguous. The CDR3 spans 13 residues. Germline V gene data show CDR1 as SEHNR and CDR2 as FQNEAQ (reference sequence). The ends were cut back, 7 bases at V and 1 base at J, with 8 bases in the middle. The CDR3 here is CASTMGSNQPQHF. CDR3 nucleotide sequence: TGTGCCAGCACCATGGGGAGCAATCAGCCCCAGCATTTT.

The chain is built from TRBV10-3 and TRBJ2-2; 8 nucleotides line up with TRBD1. The junction had 3 bases not matched to a gene; V was cut back by 0 bases and J by 3 bases. Germline values: CDR1 ENHRY, CDR2 SYGVKD. This CDR3 region has 16 residues. Here the CDR3 DNA reads TGTGCCATCAGTGAGTCCAGGGGGCCTGACACCGGGGAGCTGTTTTTT. Translation: CAISESRGPDTGELFF.

This clonotype has more than one count but fewer than ten. The chain links TRBV4-3 to TRBJ1-1; D gene uncertain. CDR3 length: 15 amino acids. Germline V lookup: CDR1 LGHNA, CDR2 YSLEER. The V end was cut by 0 bases, the J end by 0 bases, with 8 bases between. CDR3 sequence: CASSQDPAMNTEAFF. The DNA for the CDR3 is TGCGCCAGCAGCCAAGATCCAGCCATGAACACTGAAGCTTTCTTT.

This clonotype occurred many times. The rearrangement joins TRBV10-3 to TRBJ1-6; 7 bases fit TRBD1. CDR3 length: 13 residues. With 6 bases clipped from V and 10 bases from J, the junction kept 6 bases outside the gene matches. In germline, CDR1 is ENHRY, CDR2 SYGVKD. The CDR3 DNA reads as TGTGCCATCAGGGGGACAGAGCGGTCACCCCTCCACTTT. This sequence encodes CAIRGTERSPLHF.

The rearrangement uses TRBV19 and TRBJ1-5; weak D call: TRBD1 (5 bases). Germline V gene sequence: CDR1 LNHDA, CDR2 SQIVND (reference sequence). V dropped 8 bases and J dropped 6 bases, with 17 bases sitting between them. This CDR3 region has 14 residues. Here the CDR3 DNA reads TGTGCCAGTTCAAAGCAGGGAGGGACTCAGCCCCAGCATTTT. Encoded protein: CASSKQGGTQPQHF. Filled out from reference TRBV19 and TRBJ1-5, the complete variable domain reads DGGITQSPKYLFRKEGQNVTLSCEQNLNHDAMYWYRQDPGQGLRLIYYSQIVNDFQKGDIAEGYSVSREKKESFPLTVTSAQKNPTAFYLCASSKQGGTQPQHFGDGTRLSIL.

The chain carries TRBV18 and TRBJ1-5; D remains ambiguous. V lost 2 bases to trimming and J lost 5 bases, with 4 bases between them. The CDR3 extends over 12 amino acids. Germline V gene data show CDR1 as KGHSH and CDR2 as LQKENI. The CDR3 spells CASSPTDQPQHF. In DNA, the CDR3 is TGTGCCAGCTCACCAACGGATCAGCCCCAGCATTTT.

This clonotype was seen only once. The chain joins TRBV5-1 to TRBJ1-6; D is possibly TRBD1 (5 bases). Trimming stripped 0 bases from V and 9 bases from J, with 13 bases between. The CDR3 has 15 residues. Germline V gene data show CDR1 as SGHRS and CDR2 as YFSETQ. CDR3 residues: CASSLAPGKGSPLHF. The CDR3 DNA follows: TGCGCCAGCAGCTTGGCCCCAGGGAAGGGTTCACCCCTCCACTTT.

This sequence joins TRBV11-2 and TRBJ1-1, with 8 bases fitting TRBD1. Per the germline V gene, CDR1 is SGHAT and CDR2 is FQNNGV. The CDR3 has 15 residues. With 5 bases clipped from V and 4 bases from J, the junction kept 9 bases outside the gene matches. CDR3 nucleotides: TGTGCCAGCAGCCTCGGACAGGGTCCGAGCACTGAAGCTTTCTTT. Translating gives CASSLGQGPSTEAFF.

The V call is TRBV5-6, the J call TRBJ2-3, with a weak D call TRBD2 (6 bases). The CDR3 consists of 16 residues. Germline values: CDR1 SGHDT, CDR2 YYEEEE. Trimming removed 6 bases from V and 1 base from J, with 18 bases in between. CDR3 sequence (DNA): TGTGCCAGCACCCAGGCCGGGACTTGGGGCACAGATACGCAGTATTTT. Its protein is CASTQAGTWGTDTQYF.

At least ten counts were recorded for this clonotype. The chain is built from TRBV27 and TRBJ2-3; 10 bases line up with TRBD2. The CDR3 contains 15 residues. The V segment lost 5 bases and the J segment 2 bases; nucleotides outside the gene matches: 4. Germline V gene sequence: CDR1 MNHEY, CDR2 SMNVEV (reference sequence). CDR3 sequence reads: CASSQLAGATDTQYF. The CDR3 DNA follows: TGTGCCAGCAGTCAGCTAGCGGGGGCCACAGATACGCAGTATTTT.

This clonotype came up many times. The V gene is TRBV11-2, the J gene TRBJ2-1; D is undetermined. Germline V gene data show CDR1 as SGHAT and CDR2 as FQNNGV. V lost 0 bases and J 7 bases, leaving 13 bases between the germline ends. This CDR3 comprises 15 residues. CDR3 region: CASSLDRTNPNEQFF. CDR3 DNA sequence: TGTGCCAGCAGCTTAGACCGGACCAACCCGAATGAGCAGTTCTTC.

This clonotype was detected ten times or more. The chain recombines TRBV5-1 with TRBJ2-7; a possible D gene is TRBD1 (6 bases). The CDR3 loop spans 13 amino acids. Germline V gene sequence: CDR1 SGHRS, CDR2 YFSETQ. Trimming removed 1 base at V and 7 bases at J, with 12 bases between. The CDR3 reads CASSLTGFKEQYF. For the CDR3, the DNA is TGCGCCAGCAGCTTGACAGGGTTTAAGGAGCAGTACTTC. The full variable domain, rest sourced from reference TRBV5-1 and TRBJ2-7, is KAGVTQTPRYLIKTRGQQVTLSCSPISGHRSVSWYQQTPGQGLQFLFEYFSETQRNKGNFPGRFSGRQFSNSRSEMNVSTLELGDSALYLCASSLTGFKEQYFGPGTRLTVT.

This clonotype was observed a few times. This chain links TRBV5-4 with TRBJ1-2; D is uncertain. The CDR3 has 14 residues. Deletions cut 0 bases from V and 4 bases from J, with 10 bases between. Germline lookup yields CDR1 SGHNT and CDR2 YYREEE (reference sequence). The CDR3 DNA follows: TGTGCCAGCAGCTTGGAGGTGGGAGCCTATGGCTACACCTTC. Its translation: CASSLEVGAYGYTF. The full variable domain, completed using reference TRBV5-4 and TRBJ1-2, is ETGVTQSPTHLIKTRGQQVTLRCSSQSGHNTVSWYQQALGQGPQFIFQYYREEENGRGNFPPRFSGLQFPNYSSELNVNALELDDSALYLCASSLEVGAYGYTFGSGTRLTVV.

In its sample, this clonotype was seen many times. The chain couples TRBV7-2 to TRBJ1-2, with D unclear. Germline assignment: CDR1 SGHTA and CDR2 FQGNSA. The CDR3 runs to 17 residues. Trimming removed 5 bases at V and 0 bases at J, with 19 bases between. CDR3 in DNA: TGTGCCAGCAGCGCCGAGGGCTTTGCCTCTTCTAACTATGGCTACACCTTC. This encodes CASSAEGFASSNYGYTF. Drawing the rest from reference TRBV7-2 and TRBJ1-2, the complete variable domain is GAGVSQSPSNKVTEKGKDVELRCDPISGHTALYWYRQSLGQGLEFLIYFQGNSAPDKSGLPSDRFSAERTGGSVSTLTIQRTQQEDSAVYLCASSAEGFASSNYGYTFGSGTRLTVV.

This clonotype occurred many times. V usage is TRBV5-6 and J usage is TRBJ1-2; 7 nucleotides align to TRBD1. Germline V gives CDR1 SGHDT, CDR2 YYEEEE. Trimming removed 4 bases from V and 4 bases from J; junction bases left unmatched: 7. The CDR3 spans 14 residues. The CDR3: CASSSTGDGYGYTF. The CDR3 DNA reads TGTGCCAGCAGCAGTACAGGGGACGGCTATGGCTACACCTTC.

This chain uses TRBV29-1 with TRBJ2-2, with a weak D call TRBD1 (5 bases). The germline V gene encodes CDR1 SQVTM and CDR2 ANQGSEA. The CDR3 runs 13 residues. The CDR3 bases are TGCAGTGGGGCGGATTCGAACACCGGGGAGCTGTTTTTT. Translating gives CSGADSNTGELFF.

The sample holds many counts of this clonotype. The chain couples TRBV30 to TRBJ2-1; D perhaps matches TRBD1 (5 bases). This CDR3 spans 13 amino acids. Germline V CDR1 and CDR2: GTSNPN, SVGIG (reference sequence). Trimming left V 5 bases short and J 0 bases short, with 8 bases between. This CDR3 reads CAWDSSSYNEQFF. In DNA, the CDR3 is TGTGCCTGGGACAGCAGCTCCTACAATGAGCAGTTCTTC. The variable domain in full, completed from reference TRBV30 and TRBJ2-1, reads SQTIHQWPATLVQPVGSPLSLECTVEGTSNPNLYWYRQAAGRGLQLLFYSVGIGQISSEVPQNLSASRPQDRQFILSSKKLLLSDSGFYLCAWDSSSYNEQFFGPGTRLTVL.